The source of this T cell receptor beta chain is a study of T cell repertoires in cytomegalovirus infection. TCRdb re-called the reads with MiXCR, one entry per CDR3 protein. Among roughly 230,000 distinct CDR3 sequences listed, around an eighth were seen once. This CDR3 region has 14 residues. J lost 5 bases, V lost 6 bases, and 6 bases had no gene match. This clonotype was counted ten times or more. The source material was PBMCs. V gene TRBV12-3 or TRBV12-4 combines with J gene TRBJ2-4, with 8 bases identical to TRBD1. The clonotype was recovered from a human donor in good health (CMV status not recorded). Some clones in this sample may be carry-over from other donors' samples. The CDR3 protein is CASSLPGGENIQYF. CDR3 in DNA: TGTGCCAGCAGCTTGCCAGGGGGCGAAAACATTCAGTACTTC.